Included here is one T cell receptor (beta chain) sequence, with context. This record belongs to a study of breast tumors, draining lymph nodes, adjacent tissues. TCRdb ran MiXCR on the multiplex PCR reads and lists one entry per CDR3 protein. The sample yields some 170,000 distinct CDR3 sequences, roughly a third seen once. Breast cancer patients provided tissue from their axillary draining lymph nodes. V was shortened by 3 bases and J by 12 bases, with 21 bases between the two germline ends. The V gene's germline CDR1 is DFQATT and CDR2 SNEGSKA (reference sequence). The CDR3 spans 14 residues. Input material: axillary lymph node tissue. The source is a female donor with breast cancer. Some clones in this sample may be carry-over from other donors' samples. The chain carries TRBV20-1 and TRBJ2-4; D is uncertain. CDR3 region: CSARDHVFPEHQYF. The DNA of the CDR3 is TGCAGTGCTAGGGATCACGTGTTTCCGGAGCATCAGTACTTC.